The T cell receptor beta chain under discussion was sequenced for a study of T cell responses to AZD1222 COVID-19 vaccine. Overall study results and limits: Among AZD1222 vaccinees, only six or seven were seropositive at baseline. Clonal diversity was possibly underestimated, and the donors were mostly white British, with more females.

About this clone itself: Its antigen is undetermined.

The protocol was immunoSEQ multiplex PCR, while the TCRdb copy is restricted to in-frame clones and leaves out a portion. The sample yields 85,000 to 100,000 clones, about 89% seen once. Per germline, CDR1 SGDLS and CDR2 YYNGEE. The CDR3 is 16 residues long. V was clipped by 0 bases and J by 0 bases, with 7 bases between them. V is TRBV9 and J is TRBJ1-6, with D unclear. Sequencing was performed on peripheral blood, taken 28 days after the second AZD1222 dose. The TCR was taken from an adult who received the AZD1222 COVID-19 vaccine. The CDR3 region has the DNA TGTGCCAGCAGCGTAGACGGAAGCTCCTATAATTCACCCCTCCACTTT. Translating gives CASSVDGSSYNSPLHF. The full variable domain, with the rest looked up from reference TRBV9 and TRBJ1-6, is DSGVTQTPKHLITATGQRVTLRCSPRSGDLSVYWYQQSLDQGLQFLIQYYNGEERAKGNILERFSAQQFPDLHSELNLSSLELGDSALYFCASSVDGSSYNSPLHFGNGTRLTVT.